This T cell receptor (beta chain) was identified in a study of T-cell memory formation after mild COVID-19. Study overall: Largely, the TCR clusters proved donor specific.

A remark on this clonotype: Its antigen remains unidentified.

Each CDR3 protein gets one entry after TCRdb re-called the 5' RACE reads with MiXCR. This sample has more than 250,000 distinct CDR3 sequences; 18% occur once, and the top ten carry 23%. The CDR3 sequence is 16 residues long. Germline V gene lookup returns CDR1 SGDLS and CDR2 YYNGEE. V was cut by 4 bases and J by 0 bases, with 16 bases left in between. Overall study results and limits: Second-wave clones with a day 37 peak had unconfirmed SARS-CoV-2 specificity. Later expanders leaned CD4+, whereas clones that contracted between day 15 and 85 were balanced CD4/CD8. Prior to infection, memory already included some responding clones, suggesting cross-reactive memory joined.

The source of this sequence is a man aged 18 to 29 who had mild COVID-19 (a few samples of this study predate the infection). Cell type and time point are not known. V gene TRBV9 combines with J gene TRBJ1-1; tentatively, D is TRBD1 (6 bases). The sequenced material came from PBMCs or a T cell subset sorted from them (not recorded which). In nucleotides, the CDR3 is TGTGCCAGCAGCCTCCCCCCCGGACAGCTGAACACTGAAGCTTTCTTT. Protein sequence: CASSLPPGQLNTEAFF.